This is a list of T cell receptor beta chains from one sample in a study of blood T cells in healthy people across ages. Each CDR3 protein gets one entry after TCRdb re-called the 5' RACE reads with MiXCR. The sample records roughly 860,000 distinct CDR3 sequences, 55% to 65% being singletons. Specimen: blood. Receptors were obtained from a man aged 30 to 39 in good health. Both conserved end residues are part of each CDR3. Fields, in order: V gene, D gene, J gene, clone size, CDR3 DNA, CDR3 protein. A D gene is named only where the DNA matches it firmly. A row's size may be missing; if present it is once, few, many or a size class.

V gene: TRBV4-3
D gene: NA
J gene: TRBJ1-1
clone size: NA
CDR3 DNA: TGCGCCAGCAGCCAGGACCACCTGAACACTGAAGCTTTCTTT
CDR3 protein: CASSQDHLNTEAFF

V gene: TRBV7-2
D gene: NA
J gene: TRBJ1-1
clone size: NA
CDR3 DNA: TGTGCCAGCAGCGGAGTTCGGGGGACCACTGAAGCTTTCTTT
CDR3 protein: CASSGVRGTTEAFF

V gene: TRBV4-2
D gene: TRBD2
J gene: TRBJ2-7
clone size: NA
CDR3 DNA: TGTGCCAGCAGCCAAGGCCCCATCTATAGCGGGGGGGCATACAATGAGCAGTACTTC
CDR3 protein: CASSQGPIYSGGAYNEQYF

V gene: TRBV5-1
D gene: TRBD1
J gene: TRBJ2-1
clone size: NA
CDR3 DNA: TGCGCCAGCAGCTTGGTAGAAGGACAGGGACCCTACAATGAGCAGTTCTTC
CDR3 protein: CASSLVEGQGPYNEQFF

V gene: TRBV7-2
D gene: NA
J gene: TRBJ2-1
clone size: NA
CDR3 DNA: TGTGCCAGCAGCATCCGCAAGAGCTCCTACAATGAGCAGTTCTTC
CDR3 protein: CASSIRKSSYNEQFF

V gene: TRBV30
D gene: TRBD1
J gene: TRBJ2-7
clone size: NA
CDR3 DNA: TGTGCCTGGAGGCTAGGGACAGGGGACAGCGAGCAGTACTTC
CDR3 protein: CAWRLGTGDSEQYF

V gene: TRBV28
D gene: NA
J gene: TRBJ2-5
clone size: once
CDR3 DNA: TGTGCCACCAGCCCGGGTTCCGCGGTGGAGACCCAGTACTTC
CDR3 protein: CATSPGSAVETQYF

V gene: TRBV6-6
D gene: NA
J gene: TRBJ1-2
clone size: NA
CDR3 DNA: TGTGCCAGCATCGCTAGGATAGGGTCGTTTGGCTACACCTTC
CDR3 protein: CASIARIGSFGYTF

V gene: TRBV9
D gene: NA
J gene: TRBJ2-7
clone size: NA
CDR3 DNA: TGTGCCAGCAGCTCCGGGCCATTCGACTACGAGCAGTACTTC
CDR3 protein: CASSSGPFDYEQYF

V gene: TRBV18
D gene: TRBD1
J gene: TRBJ1-1
clone size: NA
CDR3 DNA: TGTGCCAGCTCACCAACCGGGAGTACAGGGGGCTCTGAAGCTTTCTTT
CDR3 protein: CASSPTGSTGGSEAFF

V gene: TRBV11-2
D gene: TRBD1
J gene: TRBJ2-2
clone size: NA
CDR3 DNA: TGTGCCAGCAGCTTACAGGGGGAAAGCACCGGGGAGCTGTTTTTT
CDR3 protein: CASSLQGESTGELFF

V gene: TRBV20-1
D gene: NA
J gene: TRBJ2-7
clone size: NA
CDR3 DNA: TGCAGTGCTAGGACGCTTAGGCACGAGACCGAGAAATACGAGCAGTACTTC
CDR3 protein: CSARTLRHETEKYEQYF

V gene: TRBV28
D gene: NA
J gene: TRBJ1-1
clone size: NA
CDR3 DNA: TGTGCCAGCAGTTCCCAGGGCCTCATGAACACTGAAGCTTTCTTT
CDR3 protein: CASSSQGLMNTEAFF

V gene: TRBV6-2/TRBV6-3
D gene: NA
J gene: TRBJ1-2
clone size: NA
CDR3 DNA: TGTGCCAGCAGCAGACAGCCTATCTATGGCTACACCTTC
CDR3 protein: CASSRQPIYGYTF

V gene: TRBV12-3/TRBV12-4
D gene: NA
J gene: TRBJ2-1
clone size: few
CDR3 DNA: TGTGCCAGCATTTCCCCCCAACAAGGGGACTACAATGAGCAGTTCTTC
CDR3 protein: CASISPQQGDYNEQFF

V gene: TRBV20-1
D gene: TRBD1
J gene: TRBJ1-6
clone size: few
CDR3 DNA: TGCAGTGCTAGAGATCGAGGGGGCGGGGCGGTTTCACCCCTCCACTTT
CDR3 protein: CSARDRGGGAVSPLHF

V gene: TRBV10-3
D gene: NA
J gene: TRBJ2-4
clone size: NA
CDR3 DNA: TGTGCCATCAAGTGGAGGCAGGCCGGAGGGCGGGCCAAAAACATTCAGTACTTC
CDR3 protein: CAIKWRQAGGRAKNIQYF

V gene: TRBV20-1
D gene: NA
J gene: TRBJ1-2
clone size: once
CDR3 DNA: TGCAGTGCTAGAGTCGGACGGATAACCGGTCGGGACTATGGCTACACCTTC
CDR3 protein: CSARVGRITGRDYGYTF

V gene: TRBV15
D gene: TRBD1
J gene: TRBJ1-5
clone size: NA
CDR3 DNA: TGTGCCACCGGCACCCCGGGACAGGGGTCCCGCAATCAGCCCCAGCATTTT
CDR3 protein: CATGTPGQGSRNQPQHF

V gene: TRBV28
D gene: NA
J gene: TRBJ2-5
clone size: NA
CDR3 DNA: TGTGCCAGCAACCCTGGAACAGGCCCAGAGACCCAGTACTTC
CDR3 protein: CASNPGTGPETQYF

V gene: TRBV7-6
D gene: TRBD1
J gene: TRBJ2-5
clone size: NA
CDR3 DNA: TGTGCCAGCAGCTTCCGGGACAGGGTACAAGAGACCCAGTACTTC
CDR3 protein: CASSFRDRVQETQYF

V gene: TRBV10-3
D gene: NA
J gene: TRBJ2-5
clone size: NA
CDR3 DNA: TGTGCCATCAGTGTGGCGGGTGAAGAGACCCAGTACTTC
CDR3 protein: CAISVAGEETQYF

V gene: TRBV28
D gene: TRBD2
J gene: TRBJ2-5
clone size: NA
CDR3 DNA: TGTGCCAGCATTAAGGCTAGCGGGGAGACCCAGTACTTC
CDR3 protein: CASIKASGETQYF

V gene: TRBV25-1
D gene: TRBD1
J gene: TRBJ2-5
clone size: NA
CDR3 DNA: TGTGCGATACAGGGGGCTGAGACCCAGTACTTC
CDR3 protein: CAIQGAETQYF

V gene: TRBV20-1
D gene: NA
J gene: TRBJ2-7
clone size: once
CDR3 DNA: TGCAGTGCTAATCCGCCCTTCCGGGACGAGCAGTACTTC
CDR3 protein: CSANPPFRDEQYF

V gene: TRBV6-6
D gene: NA
J gene: TRBJ2-3
clone size: NA
CDR3 DNA: TGTGCCATCAGTTATGTTCCAGATACGCAGTATTTT
CDR3 protein: CAISYVPDTQYF

V gene: TRBV5-1
D gene: TRBD1
J gene: TRBJ2-3
clone size: NA
CDR3 DNA: TGCGCCAGCAGCGGTACAGGGGCCAACACAGATACGCAGTATTTT
CDR3 protein: CASSGTGANTDTQYF

V gene: TRBV7-9
D gene: TRBD2
J gene: TRBJ2-3
clone size: NA
CDR3 DNA: TGTGCCAGCGCCACCGCGCGAGCGGGGGACACAGATACGCAGTATTTT
CDR3 protein: CASATARAGDTDTQYF

V gene: TRBV20-1
D gene: TRBD1
J gene: TRBJ2-5
clone size: NA
CDR3 DNA: TGCAGTGCTAGCGACAGGGGGGGTACAGGGACCCAGTACTTC
CDR3 protein: CSASDRGGTGTQYF

V gene: TRBV4-2
D gene: NA
J gene: TRBJ1-1
clone size: NA
CDR3 DNA: TGTGCCAGCAGCCCCCAACTTCCGGACGCGGATCCTGAAGCTTTCTTT
CDR3 protein: CASSPQLPDADPEAFF

V gene: TRBV29-1
D gene: TRBD2
J gene: TRBJ2-5
clone size: NA
CDR3 DNA: TGCAGCGTTGGACTAGCGGGGGCCCCCCAAGAGACCCAGTACTTC
CDR3 protein: CSVGLAGAPQETQYF

V gene: TRBV29-1
D gene: NA
J gene: TRBJ2-7
clone size: NA
CDR3 DNA: TGCAGCGTTGTTGTATACGAGCAGTACTTC
CDR3 protein: CSVVVYEQYF

V gene: TRBV6-1
D gene: TRBD1
J gene: TRBJ2-7
clone size: NA
CDR3 DNA: TGTGCCAGCAGTGAAGTGGGACAGGGGGGTACCTACGAGCAGTACTTC
CDR3 protein: CASSEVGQGGTYEQYF

V gene: TRBV6-5
D gene: NA
J gene: TRBJ2-2
clone size: NA
CDR3 DNA: TGTGCCAGCAGTACCCGGGACTTTAACACCGGGGAGCTGTTTTTT
CDR3 protein: CASSTRDFNTGELFF

V gene: TRBV2
D gene: NA
J gene: TRBJ2-3
clone size: NA
CDR3 DNA: TGTGCCAGCAGAGCTACTAGGATGAACCCAGATACGCAGTATTTT
CDR3 protein: CASRATRMNPDTQYF

V gene: TRBV6-6
D gene: TRBD1
J gene: TRBJ2-7
clone size: NA
CDR3 DNA: TGTGCCAGCGCGACAGGGCACGAGCAGTACTTC
CDR3 protein: CASATGHEQYF

V gene: TRBV4-3
D gene: NA
J gene: TRBJ2-5
clone size: NA
CDR3 DNA: TGCGCCAGCAGCCAGATCCGACAGGTTCAAGAGACCCAGTACTTC
CDR3 protein: CASSQIRQVQETQYF

V gene: TRBV2
D gene: TRBD1
J gene: TRBJ1-5
clone size: NA
CDR3 DNA: TGTGCCAGCAGAGGGACAGAAAATCAGCCCCAGCATTTT
CDR3 protein: CASRGTENQPQHF

V gene: TRBV7-2
D gene: TRBD2
J gene: TRBJ2-1
clone size: NA
CDR3 DNA: TGTGCCAGCAGCTTAGCTCGTGGTCTAGCGGAGCTCAATGAGCAGTTCTTC
CDR3 protein: CASSLARGLAELNEQFF

V gene: TRBV5-8
D gene: NA
J gene: TRBJ2-1
clone size: many
CDR3 DNA: TGTGCCAGCAGCCCGGCCCCCCTTAGTCTTAACAATGAGCAGTTCTTC
CDR3 protein: CASSPAPLSLNNEQFF

V gene: TRBV5-6
D gene: TRBD2
J gene: TRBJ2-3
clone size: NA
CDR3 DNA: TGTGCCAGCAGCTCGGTGACTAGCGGGGGGGCAGATACGCAGTATTTT
CDR3 protein: CASSSVTSGGADTQYF

V gene: TRBV7-2
D gene: NA
J gene: TRBJ2-5
clone size: few
CDR3 DNA: TGTGCCAGCAGCTTCAGCGCCGAGGGAGAGACCCAGTACTTC
CDR3 protein: CASSFSAEGETQYF

V gene: TRBV4-2
D gene: TRBD2
J gene: TRBJ2-1
clone size: NA
CDR3 DNA: TGTGCCAGCAGCCAAGAGAGGCCTAGCGGGGGTAATGAGCAGTTCTTC
CDR3 protein: CASSQERPSGGNEQFF

V gene: TRBV7-2
D gene: TRBD1
J gene: TRBJ1-2
clone size: once
CDR3 DNA: TGTGCCAGCAGCCCGTTGGACAGGGGCCAGGGCTACACCTTC
CDR3 protein: CASSPLDRGQGYTF

V gene: TRBV4-2
D gene: TRBD1
J gene: TRBJ1-6
clone size: NA
CDR3 DNA: TGTGCCAGCAGCCAATGGGACAGCGGCGTAGGACCCCTCCACTTT
CDR3 protein: CASSQWDSGVGPLHF

V gene: TRBV21-1
D gene: NA
J gene: TRBJ2-1
clone size: NA
CDR3 DNA: TGTGCCAGCAGCAAAGCACGGCAGAACAATGAGCAGTTCTTC
CDR3 protein: CASSKARQNNEQFF

V gene: TRBV29-1
D gene: NA
J gene: TRBJ2-1
clone size: once
CDR3 DNA: TGCAGCGTTGACCTAGGGGGGGGAAACAATGAGCAGTTCTTC
CDR3 protein: CSVDLGGGNNEQFF

V gene: TRBV4-3
D gene: NA
J gene: TRBJ2-1
clone size: NA
CDR3 DNA: TGCGCCAGCAGCCAAGTTGGGGGGAACTCCTACAATAAGCAGTTCTTC
CDR3 protein: CASSQVGGNSYNKQFF

V gene: TRBV5-1
D gene: TRBD1
J gene: TRBJ2-6
clone size: NA
CDR3 DNA: TGCGCCAGCAGCTCAGGGACAGGGGCCATGTCTGGGGCCAACGTCCTGACTTTC
CDR3 protein: CASSSGTGAMSGANVLTF

V gene: TRBV9
D gene: TRBD1
J gene: TRBJ1-2
clone size: NA
CDR3 DNA: TGTGCCGGCAACCCGAGGGGGGACAGGCTTAACTATGGCTACACCTTC
CDR3 protein: CAGNPRGDRLNYGYTF

V gene: TRBV4-1
D gene: NA
J gene: TRBJ1-2
clone size: NA
CDR3 DNA: TGCGCCAGCAGCCACTTCAACAGGACCCTTAACTATGGCTACACCTTC
CDR3 protein: CASSHFNRTLNYGYTF

V gene: TRBV5-1
D gene: TRBD1
J gene: TRBJ1-6
clone size: NA
CDR3 DNA: TGCGCCAGCAGCTCCGGCAGACAGGGGGAATCACCCCTCCACTTT
CDR3 protein: CASSSGRQGESPLHF

V gene: TRBV15
D gene: TRBD1
J gene: TRBJ1-1
clone size: NA
CDR3 DNA: TGTGCCACCAGCTGGGACAGGGAGGGCACTGAAGCTTTCTTT
CDR3 protein: CATSWDREGTEAFF

V gene: TRBV10-3
D gene: NA
J gene: TRBJ2-5
clone size: many
CDR3 DNA: TGTGCCATCAGCCAGAAAGAGACCCAGTACTTC
CDR3 protein: CAISQKETQYF

V gene: TRBV2
D gene: TRBD1
J gene: TRBJ2-3
clone size: NA
CDR3 DNA: TGTACCAGCAGTGAAACCGGGACAGACTTCACAGATACGCAGTATTTT
CDR3 protein: CTSSETGTDFTDTQYF